The clone carrying this T cell receptor beta chain was detected a few times. Antigen: not known. The TCR alpha and TCR beta cDNA libraries, bearing sample barcodes and UMIs, were generated by 5'RACE using constant-segment primers. From the 5' RACE reads, TCRdb called clonotypes with MiXCR, one entry per CDR3 protein. The sample includes some 86,000 distinct CDR3 sequences, around 25% seen only once; the top ten take around 40%. The sample comes from a study of T-cell memory formation after mild COVID-19. Deletions cut 6 bases from V and 6 bases from J, with 15 bases between. The CDR3 is made up of 14 amino acids. Looked up from germline, CDR1 is MNHEY and CDR2 is SVGAGI. Overall study findings and caveats: Clones shrinking between day 15 and 85 showed a balanced CD4/CD8 split, and those that grew later tilted toward CD4+. Largely, contracting CD4+ clones fell within CM and EM, and contracting CD8+ clones within EMRA.

Sample: PBMCs or a T cell subset sorted from them (not recorded which). The sequence derives from a man aged 18 to 29 who had mild COVID-19 (a few samples of this study predate the infection). Cell type and time point are not known. The chain links TRBV6-5 to TRBJ2-1; D is possibly TRBD1 (5 bases). In DNA, the CDR3 is TGTGCCAGCAGAGGAACTCCTAGGGGCAATGAGCAGTTCTTC. Its protein is CASRGTPRGNEQFF.